This entry lists 28 T cell receptor beta chains sequenced from one sample in a study of CD8+ T cells in alopecia areata. Treatment described: oral pan-JAK inhibitor, 5-10 mg twice daily. Following RNA extraction, reverse transcription yielded cDNA that acted as the sequencing template. Profiled with immunoSEQ multiplex PCR; TCRdb holds only in-frame clones, not every one. This sample has 190,000 or so clones, with roughly 50% found just once. This specimen consisted of CD8+ T cells sorted from blood, obtained at week 24, from a patient treated with tofacitinib. Receptors were obtained from a human donor with alopecia areata.

The chain is built from TRBV6-5 and TRBJ1-5; tentatively, D is TRBD1 (6 bases). The germline V gene encodes CDR1 MNHEY and CDR2 SVGAGI. Trimming cost V 6 bases and J 3 bases, with 9 bases left between them. The CDR3 is 13 residues long. The DNA of the CDR3 is TGTGCCAGCAGAACAGGGTACAATCAGCCCCAGCATTTT. It specifies CASRTGYNQPQHF.

This clone has only a few counts. The V call is TRBV9, the J call TRBJ2-1, with TRBD1 as a possible D gene (6 bases). This CDR3 is 14 amino acids long. The ends were cut back, 3 bases at V and 7 bases at J, with 14 bases in the middle. The germline CDR1 and CDR2 sequences are SGDLS and YYNGEE. CDR3 amino acids: CASSDRHRVNEQFF. CDR3 DNA sequence: TGTGCCAGCAGCGACAGACACAGGGTGAATGAGCAGTTCTTC.

There are many counts of this clone. This CDR3 reads CAWKYNEQFF. CDR3 coding DNA: TGTGCCTGGAAATACAATGAGCAGTTCTTC. The chain links TRBV30 to TRBJ2-1; D call uncertain. Germline values: CDR1 GTSNPN, CDR2 SVGIG (reference sequence). CDR3 length equals 10 residues. V lost 4 bases and J lost 4, with 2 bases in between.

V gene TRBV5-6 combines with J gene TRBJ2-7, with TRBD2 identical over 8 bases. The CDR3 is made up of 18 amino acids. V lost 4 bases, J lost 1 base, and 16 bases stayed unmatched. The V gene's germline CDR1 is SGHDT and CDR2 YYEEEE. Written as DNA, the CDR3 is TGTGCCAGCAGCGCCCAAGATTGGACTAGCCAAGTTTCCTACGAGCAGTACTTC. Protein sequence: CASSAQDWTSQVSYEQYF.

V usage is TRBV2 and J usage is TRBJ1-1; weak D call: TRBD1 (6 bases). The V end lost 6 bases, the J end lost 1 base, and 9 bases lay between the germline ends. Germline V gives CDR1 SNHLY, CDR2 FYNNEI. This CDR3 has 13 residues. CDR3 region: CASRGARNTEAFF. CDR3 DNA: TGTGCCAGCAGGGGGGCGCGGAACACTGAAGCTTTCTTT.

This chain joins TRBV29-1 and TRBJ1-4; the D gene is possibly TRBD1 (5 bases). Trimming took off 6 bases at V and 2 bases at J, with 10 bases between the two ends. CDR1 is SQVTM, CDR2 ANQGSEA, per germline. The CDR3 has 13 residues. In nucleotides, the CDR3 is TGCAGCGTGGGGGGGTCGACTAATGAAAAACTGTTTTTT. Translating gives CSVGGSTNEKLFF.

The chain combines TRBV4-1 with TRBJ2-5; TRBD2 is a possible D gene (6 bases). The CDR3 loop spans 14 amino acids. With 1 base removed from V and 5 bases from J, the gap between germline ends came to 11 bases. Per germline, CDR1 MGHRA and CDR2 YSYEKL. The CDR3 DNA follows: TGCGCCAGCAGCCAAGGACTAGAATGGGAGACCCAGTACTTC. Translating gives CASSQGLEWETQYF.

The V gene is TRBV29-1, the J gene TRBJ2-5; D tentatively fits TRBD1 or TRBD2 (6 bases each). The ends were cut back, 3 bases at V and 1 base at J, with 15 bases in the middle. The CDR3 is made up of 15 amino acids. Germline V gives CDR1 SQVTM, CDR2 ANQGSEA. CDR3 sequence reads: CSVDAEGDSQETQYF. As DNA, the CDR3 is TGCAGCGTTGATGCTGAGGGGGACTCCCAAGAGACCCAGTACTTC.

The gene calls are TRBV18 and TRBJ2-7; D gene uncertain. Between the trimmed V and J ends, which lost 2 bases and 7 bases, there was a span of 9 bases. The CDR3 extends over 12 amino acids. Germline V gene sequence: CDR1 KGHSH, CDR2 LQKENI. Written as DNA, the CDR3 is TGTGCCAGCTCACCAACATTGGAGGAGCAGTACTTC. Translated: CASSPTLEEQYF.

The rearrangement uses TRBV7-2 and TRBJ2-7, with 8 bases lining up with TRBD1. The germline V gene has CDR1 SGHTA and CDR2 FQGNSA. V gave up 3 bases and J gave up 4 bases; unmatched junction bases: 5. This CDR3 spans 14 amino acids. CDR3 nucleotide sequence: TGTGCCAGCAGCTTTGGCACAGGGGGATACGAGCAGTACTTC. Its translation: CASSFGTGGYEQYF.

The chain uses TRBV7-8 and TRBJ1-1; no firm D call. The CDR3 consists of 17 residues. Germline V gene lookup returns CDR1 SGHVS and CDR2 FQNEAQ. Trimming took off 4 bases at V and 0 bases at J, with 18 bases between the two ends. The CDR3 protein is CASSSRLLGKMNTEAFF. CDR3 sequence (DNA): TGTGCCAGCAGCTCTAGGCTCTTAGGGAAAATGAACACTGAAGCTTTCTTT.

V and J are TRBV2 and TRBJ2-3, with TRBD2 matching 8 bases. The CDR3 totals 16 residues. The V segment lost 6 bases and the J segment 2 bases; nucleotides outside the gene matches: 10. Germline assignment: CDR1 SNHLY and CDR2 FYNNEI. The CDR3 DNA sequence: TGTGCCAGCAGGTTGACTAGCGATCCCCCCACAGATACGCAGTATTTT. It is translated as CASRLTSDPPTDTQYF.

The CDR3 reads CSVEGQSARGAVYEQFF. DNA for the CDR3: TGCAGCGTTGAAGGCCAATCCGCCCGGGGGGCCGTTTATGAGCAGTTCTTC. This chain connects TRBV29-1 to TRBJ2-1; D may be TRBD2 (7 bases). V was shortened by 1 base and J by 8 bases, with 24 bases between the two germline ends. Germline lookup yields CDR1 SQVTM and CDR2 ANQGSEA. This CDR3 contains 17 residues.

CDR3 amino acids: CACTTGKETQYF. The CDR3 coding sequence is TGTGCCTGTACGACAGGGAAAGAGACCCAGTACTTC. The rearrangement links TRBV30 to TRBJ2-5, with 7 bases identical to TRBD1. Germline assignment: CDR1 GTSNPN and CDR2 SVGIG (reference sequence). Unmatched junction bases numbered 4, after V lost 6 bases and J lost 3 bases. The CDR3 extends over 12 amino acids.

The V gene is TRBV19, the J gene TRBJ2-4, with D possibly TRBD1 on 6 matching bases. Germline values: CDR1 LNHDA, CDR2 SQIVND (reference sequence). The CDR3 sequence is 16 residues long. With 3 bases removed from V and 3 bases from J, the gap between germline ends came to 15 bases. The CDR3 protein is CASSIGGGRGKNIQYF. The CDR3 region has the DNA TGTGCCAGTAGTATTGGAGGAGGCAGGGGCAAAAACATTCAGTACTTC.

The V gene is TRBV4-1, the J gene TRBJ1-1; possibly TRBD1 for D (5 bases). The CDR3 runs to 14 residues. The V gene's germline CDR1 is MGHRA and CDR2 YSYEKL. V was cut by 8 bases and J by 1 base, with 14 bases left in between. CDR3 sequence: CASSGRQSNTEAFF. The CDR3 DNA reads as TGCGCCAGCTCCGGTAGACAGTCGAACACTGAAGCTTTCTTT.

This clone was observed a handful of times. The chain carries TRBV7-6 and TRBJ2-2; D perhaps matches TRBD2 (5 bases). Between the trimmed V and J ends, which lost 5 bases and 4 bases, there was a span of 17 bases. Germline CDR1 reads SGHVS; CDR2 reads FNYEAQ. This CDR3 comprises 16 residues. The CDR3 loop is CASSPYSGSPTGELFF. The CDR3 DNA follows: TGTGCCAGCAGCCCCTATTCGGGGTCTCCCACCGGGGAGCTGTTTTTT.

The chain carries TRBV9 and TRBJ2-3; 12 bases agree with TRBD2. V gave up 2 bases and J gave up 2 bases; unmatched junction bases: 3. The CDR3 spans 16 residues. Germline V gene data show CDR1 as SGDLS and CDR2 as YYNGEE. CDR3 in DNA: TGTGCCAGCAGCGTGGGGACTAGCGGGTACACAGATACGCAGTATTTT. It specifies CASSVGTSGYTDTQYF.

The chain has TRBV9 and TRBJ1-1; a weak D match, TRBD1 (5 bases). Trimming cost V 1 base and J 5 bases, with 15 bases left between them. This CDR3 is 15 amino acids long. Germline CDR1 reads SGDLS; CDR2 reads YYNGEE. This CDR3 is CASSVTSSGETEAFF. As DNA, the CDR3 is TGTGCCAGCAGCGTAACGTCATCGGGGGAGACTGAAGCTTTCTTT.

A few counts support this clone. This chain connects TRBV13 to TRBJ2-7; D is perhaps TRBD1 (6 bases). CDR1 and CDR2 (germline): PRHDT, FYEKMQ (reference sequence). This CDR3 contains 13 residues. Deletions cut 4 bases from V and 1 base from J, with 8 bases between. The CDR3 spells CASSSQGSYEQYF. The DNA for the CDR3 is TGTGCCAGCAGCTCACAGGGATCCTACGAGCAGTACTTC.

The chain couples TRBV25-1 to TRBJ2-2; D ambiguous. CDR3 length: 11 residues. Trimming removed 4 bases from V and 7 bases from J, with 4 bases in between. Germline V CDR1 and CDR2: MGHDK, SYGVNS. The CDR3 region has the DNA TGTGCCAGCAGTGTTCGCGGGGAGCTGTTTTTT. Protein: CASSVRGELFF.

The V and J genes are TRBV7-9 and TRBJ2-3, with 8 bases aligning to TRBD1. Per the germline V gene, CDR1 is SEHNR and CDR2 is FQNEAQ (reference sequence). This CDR3 has 17 amino acids. Unmatched junction bases numbered 12, after V lost 4 bases and J lost 3 bases. CDR3 protein: CASSSPAGGRYTDTQYF. CDR3 DNA sequence: TGTGCCAGCAGCTCCCCAGCAGGGGGCCGGTATACAGATACGCAGTATTTT.

This clone appeared a few times. The chain is built from TRBV7-9 and TRBJ1-1, with D perhaps TRBD1 (5 bases). This CDR3 comprises 12 residues. V lost 5 bases and J lost 6, with 10 bases in between. Germline CDR1 and CDR2: SEHNR and FQNEAQ (reference sequence). In nucleotides, the CDR3 is TGTGCCAGCAGCCGACAGTACGCTGAAGCTTTCTTT. This sequence encodes CASSRQYAEAFF.

The rearrangement links TRBV30 to TRBJ1-1, with D unclear. In germline, CDR1 is GTSNPN, CDR2 SVGIG (reference sequence). The CDR3 runs to 12 residues. V gave up 3 bases and J gave up 6 bases, with 11 bases separating them. DNA for the CDR3: TGTGCCTGGAGCATCGGAACCCCTGAAGCTTTCTTT. This encodes CAWSIGTPEAFF.

In this sample, this clone turned up a few times. This chain joins TRBV27 and TRBJ2-7; D may be TRBD1 (6 bases). Germline assignment: CDR1 MNHEY and CDR2 SMNVEV (reference sequence). The CDR3 has 15 amino acids. V shed 5 bases and J shed 2 bases, with 16 bases lying between them. As DNA, the CDR3 is TGTGCCAGCAGTCCGTTGGGGACAACCACCTACGAGCAGTACTTC. It specifies CASSPLGTTTYEQYF.

The chain uses TRBV14 and TRBJ1-1; 9 nucleotides agree with TRBD1. The germline CDR1 and CDR2 sequences are SGHDN and FVKESK. The CDR3 sequence is 13 residues long. Trimming removed 6 bases from V and 4 bases from J; junction bases left unmatched: 3. The CDR3, as DNA: TGTGCCAGCAGTTTGACAGGGGGCACTGAAGCTTTCTTT. This gives the protein CASSLTGGTEAFF.

This sequence joins TRBV5-1 and TRBJ2-5, with no clear D. Looked up from germline, CDR1 is SGHRS and CDR2 is YFSETQ. The CDR3 totals 11 residues. The germline V and J ends were trimmed by 2 bases and 4 bases, with 3 bases remaining between them. DNA for the CDR3: TGCGCCAGCAGCTTTCTAGAGACCCAGTACTTC. This sequence encodes CASSFLETQYF.

The V gene is TRBV11-2, the J gene TRBJ2-1; D unresolved. CDR3 length: 11 amino acids. The V and J ends lost 6 bases and 9 bases respectively, with 9 bases between them. Germline V gene sequence: CDR1 SGHAT, CDR2 FQNNGV. CDR3 DNA sequence: TGTGCCAGCAGACAAGGGTCTGAGCAGTTCTTC. Translated: CASRQGSEQFF.